These 18 T cell receptor beta chains were sequenced from one sample in a study of T cell changes during pregnancy in multiple sclerosis. Clones were read by immunoSEQ multiplex PCR, and TCRdb kept only the in-frame ones, dropping some. The repertoire has around 40,000 clones, 85% to 90% of them found once; the top ten carry roughly 1.3%. This specimen consisted of CD4+ T cells from peripheral blood mononuclear cells, obtained in the first trimester of pregnancy. Receptors originate from a female donor with multiple sclerosis, enrolled in a pregnancy study.

The chain uses TRBV19 and TRBJ2-1; 7 nucleotides align to TRBD1. With V trimmed by 3 bases and J by 0 bases, 8 bases remained unmatched. Germline CDR1 is LNHDA and CDR2 is SQIVND (reference sequence). The CDR3 is 17 amino acids. The CDR3: CASSISTGKSSYNEQFF. In DNA form, the CDR3 reads TGTGCCAGTAGTATTTCGACAGGGAAAAGCTCCTACAATGAGCAGTTCTTC.

J is TRBJ1-5 and V is TRBV19; 8 bases map to TRBD1. CDR1 is LNHDA and CDR2 is SQIVND in the germline V gene (reference sequence). The CDR3 extends over 18 amino acids. V trimming: 6 bases; J trimming: 7 bases; junction bases outside the gene matches: 20. The CDR3 region is CASSKFRSGGGGGQPQHF. The CDR3, as DNA: TGTGCCAGTAGCAAATTCAGGTCAGGGGGCGGGGGCGGCCAGCCCCAGCATTTT. The full variable domain, its missing parts supplied by reference TRBV19 and TRBJ1-5, is DGGITQSPKYLFRKEGQNVTLSCEQNLNHDAMYWYRQDPGQGLRLIYYSQIVNDFQKGDIAEGYSVSREKKESFPLTVTSAQKNPTAFYLCASSKFRSGGGGGQPQHFGDGTRLSIL.

The chain combines TRBV5-6 with TRBJ2-5; D is uncertain. The CDR3 has 12 amino acids. CDR1 is SGHDT and CDR2 is YYEEEE in the germline V gene. V was cut by 1 base and J by 2 bases, with 3 bases left in between. CDR3 nucleotides: TGTGCCAGCAGCTTGCCACAAGAGACCCAGTACTTC. Its translation: CASSLPQETQYF. Looking up the rest from reference TRBV5-6 and TRBJ2-5 gives the full variable domain: DAGVTQSPTHLIKTRGQQVTLRCSPKSGHDTVSWYQQALGQGPQFIFQYYEEEERQRGNFPDRFSGHQFPNYSSELNVNALLLGDSALYLCASSLPQETQYFGPGTRLLVL.

The rearrangement uses TRBV23-1 and TRBJ2-6; 7 bases map to TRBD1. TRBV23-1 is an open reading frame whose function is uncertain. CDR3 length equals 18 residues. V trimming: 7 bases; J trimming: 0 bases; junction bases outside the gene matches: 12. This CDR3 is CASTLGGRKNSGANVLTF. In nucleotides, the CDR3 is TGCGCCAGCACCCTAGGGGGCAGAAAGAACTCTGGGGCCAACGTCCTGACTTTC.

The count of this clone is one. CDR3 residues: CASSQEAGWSPQHF. In DNA form, the CDR3 reads TGTGCCAGCAGCCAAGAAGCAGGGTGGTCGCCCCAGCATTTT. This rearrangement joins TRBV14 to TRBJ1-5; D possibly corresponds to TRBD1 (5 bases). CDR1 and CDR2 from the germline V gene are SGHDN and FVKESK. The CDR3 is made up of 14 amino acids. Trimming stripped 0 bases from V and 9 bases from J, with 12 bases between.

This clone came up once. The chain employs TRBV18 and TRBJ1-2, with TRBD1 as a possible D gene (5 bases). The CDR3 consists of 15 residues. Germline values: CDR1 KGHSH, CDR2 LQKENI. Trimming pared 6 bases from V and 1 base from J, leaving 15 bases between. The CDR3 nucleotides are TGTGCCAGCTCGCCCTCCGACAGATTTAACTATGGCTACACCTTC. Translated: CASSPSDRFNYGYTF.

This chain links TRBV2 with TRBJ2-3, with D perhaps matching TRBD2 (5 bases). In germline, CDR1 is SNHLY, CDR2 FYNNEI. CDR3 length: 15 residues. With 2 bases removed from V and 2 bases from J, the gap between germline ends came to 11 bases. The CDR3 DNA reads as TGTGCCAGCAGTGAACTTACTAGGTTCACAGATACGCAGTATTTT. The encoded protein is CASSELTRFTDTQYF. Complete variable domain (other parts from reference TRBV2 and TRBJ2-3): EPEVTQTPSHQVTQMGQEVILRCVPISNHLYFYWYRQILGQKVEFLVSFYNNEISEKSEIFDDQFSVERPDGSNFTLKIRSTKLEDSAMYFCASSELTRFTDTQYFGPGTRLTVL.

The J gene is TRBJ2-3, the V gene TRBV7-2; 11 nucleotides line up with TRBD2. Trimming took 1 base from V and 6 from J; bases not matched to a gene: 12. Germline V CDR1 and CDR2: SGHTA, FQGNSA. This CDR3 is 18 amino acids long. The CDR3 sequence is CASSLVPVLAGEEDTQYF. The DNA of the CDR3 is TGTGCCAGCAGCTTAGTCCCCGTACTAGCGGGAGAAGAGGATACGCAGTATTTT.

The chain joins TRBV7-2 to TRBJ2-3; the D gene is possibly TRBD2 (6 bases). V was shortened by 2 bases and J by 0 bases, with 9 bases between the two germline ends. The CDR3 loop spans 15 amino acids. Germline lookup yields CDR1 SGHTA and CDR2 FQGNSA. CDR3 bases: TGTGCCAGCAGCTTATCTAGCGCAAGCACAGATACGCAGTATTTT. Translation: CASSLSSASTDTQYF.

The chain joins TRBV10-3 to TRBJ2-3; the match to TRBD1 covers 7 bases. Trimming cost V 10 bases and J 3 bases; bases outside gene matches: 10. The CDR3 covers 14 residues. CDR1 is ENHRY and CDR2 is SYGVKD in the germline V gene. This CDR3 is CATLGGLSTDTQYF. The CDR3 region has the DNA TGTGCCACCTTAGGGGGCCTGAGTACAGATACGCAGTATTTT.

The chain carries TRBV27 and TRBJ1-2; TRBD1 agrees at 10 bases. The germline V gene encodes CDR1 MNHEY and CDR2 SMNVEV (reference sequence). This CDR3 has 16 residues. Trimming took 1 base from V and 2 from J; bases not matched to a gene: 4. This CDR3 is CASSLWPGQGNYGYTF. In DNA, the CDR3 is TGTGCCAGCAGTTTATGGCCGGGACAGGGGAACTATGGCTACACCTTC.

The chain employs TRBV2 and TRBJ1-1; maybe TRBD1 (6 bases). V was cut by 4 bases and J by 6 bases, with 15 bases left in between. This CDR3 has 14 residues. CDR1 is SNHLY, CDR2 FYNNEI, per germline. The CDR3 region is CASSGLRGPPEAFF. In DNA, the CDR3 is TGTGCCAGCAGTGGTCTCAGGGGCCCCCCTGAAGCTTTCTTT.

This clone has just one count. V usage is TRBV30 and J usage is TRBJ2-5; D gene unclear. Germline loops: CDR1 GTSNPN, CDR2 SVGIG (reference sequence). This CDR3 has 13 amino acids. V was cut by 0 bases and J by 4 bases, with 9 bases left in between. Written as DNA, the CDR3 is TGTGCCTGGAGTGTGACCCCGGGAGAGACCCAGTACTTC. Its protein product is CAWSVTPGETQYF.

The V and J genes are TRBV2 and TRBJ2-5; TRBD1 aligns across 10 bases. The V segment lost 6 bases and the J segment 4 bases; nucleotides outside the gene matches: 5. Germline lookup yields CDR1 SNHLY and CDR2 FYNNEI. This CDR3 spans 14 amino acids. In DNA form, the CDR3 reads TGTGCCAGCAGCCAGACAGGGGGCGGAGAGACCCAGTACTTC. This encodes CASSQTGGGETQYF. Looking up the rest from reference TRBV2 and TRBJ2-5 gives the full variable domain: EPEVTQTPSHQVTQMGQEVILRCVPISNHLYFYWYRQILGQKVEFLVSFYNNEISEKSEIFDDQFSVERPDGSNFTLKIRSTKLEDSAMYFCASSQTGGGETQYFGPGTRLLVL.

The chain recombines TRBV4-1 with TRBJ2-1, with TRBD2 matching over 10 bases. Losses at the gene ends were 1 base for V and 0 bases for J; bases not matched to a gene: 9. The CDR3 has 19 residues. Per the germline V gene, CDR1 is MGHRA and CDR2 is YSYEKL. The CDR3 DNA follows: TGCGCCAGCAGCCAAGGCTCTAGCGGGAGCATAACCTCCTACAATGAGCAGTTCTTC. Its protein product is CASSQGSSGSITSYNEQFF.

This chain connects TRBV28 to TRBJ1-3, with 9 bases matching TRBD1. The trim removed 4 bases at V and 0 bases at J, leaving 4 bases unmatched. The CDR3 contains 16 residues. Germline values: CDR1 MDHEN, CDR2 SYDVKM. The CDR3 DNA follows: TGTGCCAGCAGTTCGAGACAGGGGGTCTCTGGAAACACCATATATTTT. It translates to CASSSRQGVSGNTIYF.

The chain employs TRBV30 and TRBJ1-5; D is possibly TRBD1 (6 bases). CDR3 length equals 14 residues. Germline CDR1 and CDR2: GTSNPN and SVGIG (reference sequence). V was trimmed by 2 bases and J by 1 base, leaving 9 bases between them. The CDR3 spells CAWSLGQSNQPQHF. The DNA of the CDR3 is TGTGCCTGGAGTTTAGGACAGAGCAATCAGCCCCAGCATTTT.

The chain joins TRBV5-6 to TRBJ1-4; D gene unclear. Germline V gene lookup returns CDR1 SGHDT and CDR2 YYEEEE. This CDR3 spans 16 amino acids. The ends were cut back, 0 bases at V and 5 bases at J, with 14 bases in the middle. The CDR3 reads CASSLAATRRNEKLFF. The CDR3 DNA follows: TGTGCCAGCAGCTTGGCCGCCACGAGGAGGAATGAAAAACTGTTTTTT.